This TCR beta chain was recorded in a study of molecular identifiers for immune sequencing clone quantification. Study details: Replicate RNA came from about 20,000 or 100,000 naive CD8 cells and was split five ways, and four parts were sequenced.

The germline gives CDR1 SEHNR, CDR2 FQNEAQ (reference sequence). The V end was cut by 5 bases, the J end by 4 bases, with 8 bases between. The CDR3 extends over 12 amino acids. Libraries used roughly 18,000 to 1,000,000 sorted naive CD8 T cells and 10%, 30% or 50% RNA input. The study, taken as a whole, reports: Identical TCR molecules can share a barcode, and this sharing could underestimate highly expanded clone sizes. Clonotypes topping 20 RNA copies carried over 97% of effector molecules but under 1% of naive ones.

One entry per CDR3 protein results from TCRdb running MiXCR on the PCR reads. The sample comprises fewer than 25,000 distinct CDR3 sequences, 17% of which are singletons, and around 1% rests with the top ten. This clonotype has ten or more counts. The antigen is unknown. The rearrangement links TRBV7-9 to TRBJ2-5; D remains unclear. This sequence originates from a human donor in good health. Some libraries in this study had Jurkat cell RNA spiked in. The sequenced material came from naive CD8+ T cells from blood, with Jurkat cell RNA spiked in. Described subset: FACS-sorted CD8+CD4-CCR7+CD45RA+ naive T cells. The CDR3 loop is CASSPPVETQYF. CDR3 nucleotides: TGTGCCAGCAGCCCGCCAGTAGAGACCCAGTACTTC.